The present TCR beta chain was sequenced within a study of OX40 agonist ivuxolimab in advanced cancers. Turning to the study itself: Patients with prior anti-PD-1, anti-PD-L1 or anti-CTLA-4 therapy were eligible; less than 50% had some. General observations from the study: Individuals who were partial responders at 0.1-3.0 mg/kg had clonal expansion that ranked among the lowest. Researchers did not determine the expanded peripheral T cells' antigen specificity.

Concerning this clone itself: Its antigen remains unknown.

Enrollment shut out patients with autoimmune disease history or systemic immunosuppression. Germline trimming cut 3 bases from V and 4 bases from J; bases unmatched to any gene: 3. Germline CDR1 reads MNHNS; CDR2 reads SASEGT. This CDR3 region has 14 residues. The assay was immunoSEQ multiplex PCR, and TCRdb's table has in-frame clones only and misses some. Among approximately 29,000 clones listed, roughly 80% were seen once. This sample comprised CD4+ or CD8+ T cells sorted from blood, obtained in a trial of the OX40 agonist ivuxolimab. The sequence came from an adult with an advanced solid tumor such as melanoma, head and neck, liver or kidney cancer. The V and J genes are TRBV6-1 and TRBJ2-7, with TRBD1 matching over 10 bases. Here the CDR3 DNA reads TGTGCCAGCAGTGAGGACAGGGGGGGATACGAGCAGTACTTC. Residues: CASSEDRGGYEQYF.